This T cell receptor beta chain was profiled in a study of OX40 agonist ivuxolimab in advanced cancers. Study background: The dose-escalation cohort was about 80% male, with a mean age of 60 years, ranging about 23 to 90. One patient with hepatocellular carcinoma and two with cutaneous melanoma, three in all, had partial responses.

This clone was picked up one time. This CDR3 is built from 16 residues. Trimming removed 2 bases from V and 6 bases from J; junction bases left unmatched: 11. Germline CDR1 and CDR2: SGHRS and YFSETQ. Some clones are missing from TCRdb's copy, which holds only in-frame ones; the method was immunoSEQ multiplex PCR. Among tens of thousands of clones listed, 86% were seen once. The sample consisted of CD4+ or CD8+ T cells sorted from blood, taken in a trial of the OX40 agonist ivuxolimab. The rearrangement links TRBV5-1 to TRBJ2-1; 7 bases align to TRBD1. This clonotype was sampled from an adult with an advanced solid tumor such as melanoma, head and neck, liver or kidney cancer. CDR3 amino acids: CASSFMGQSKVNEQFF. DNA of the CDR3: TGCGCCAGCAGCTTTATGGGACAGTCTAAAGTCAATGAGCAGTTCTTC.